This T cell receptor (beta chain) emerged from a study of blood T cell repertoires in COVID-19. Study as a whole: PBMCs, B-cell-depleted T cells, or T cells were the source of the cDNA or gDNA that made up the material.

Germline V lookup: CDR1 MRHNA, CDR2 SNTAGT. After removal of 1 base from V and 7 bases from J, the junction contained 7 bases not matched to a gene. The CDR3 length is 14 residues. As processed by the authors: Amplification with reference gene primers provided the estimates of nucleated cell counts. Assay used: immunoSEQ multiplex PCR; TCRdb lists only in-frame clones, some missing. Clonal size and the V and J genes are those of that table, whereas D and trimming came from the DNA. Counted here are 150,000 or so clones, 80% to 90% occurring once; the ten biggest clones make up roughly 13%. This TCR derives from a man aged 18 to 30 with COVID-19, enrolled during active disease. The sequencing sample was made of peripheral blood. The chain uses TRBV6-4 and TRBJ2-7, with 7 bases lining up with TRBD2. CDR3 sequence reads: CASSDWAGVREQYF. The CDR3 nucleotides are TGTGCCAGCAGTGACTGGGCGGGAGTCCGGGAGCAGTACTTC.